The rows below give T cell receptor beta chains drawn from one sample of a study of shared clonotypes between healthy human individuals. Some clones are missing from TCRdb's copy, which holds only in-frame ones; the method was immunoSEQ multiplex PCR. The table records about 320,000 clones, roughly 84% of them present only once. Sequencing was done on a sample of memory CD8+ T cells sorted from blood. The source of these receptors is a man aged 18 to 29 in good health. Both conserved end residues are part of each CDR3. Each record gives: CDR3 DNA, CDR3 protein, D gene, V gene, J gene, clone size. A D gene is named only where the DNA matches it firmly. Where a row states a size, it is once, few, many or the class of an expanded clone; other rows omit it.

TGCGCCAGCAGTTACAGGGGGCGGGGGACTGAAGCTTTCTTT	CASSYRGRGTEAFF	TRBD1	TRBV4-1	TRBJ1-1	-
TGCGCCACTTCAGATGGGGGGCCACCCCTCCACTTT	CATSDGGPPLHF	-	TRBV10-2	TRBJ1-6	once
TGTGCCAGCAGCGGATCCGGGACTAGCGTCACCTACAATGAGCAGTTCTTC	CASSGSGTSVTYNEQFF	TRBD2	TRBV4-2	TRBJ2-1	-
TGTGCCAGCAGCGTAGTGGGGTCAGTTCAAGAGACCCAGTACTTC	CASSVVGSVQETQYF	-	TRBV9	TRBJ2-5	-
TGTGCCAGCAGCTTGGATATGACCGGGACCTACCCCACCCCTAACTATGGCTACACCTTC	CASSLDMTGTYPTPNYGYTF	-	TRBV5-4	TRBJ1-2	few
TGTGCCAGCAGTTACTCTGGGACTAGGTTCGGGGAGCTGTTTTTT	CASSYSGTRFGELFF	TRBD2	TRBV6-5	TRBJ2-2	-
TGTGCCAGCAGCGGGGGACGGGAAGAGACCCAGTACTTC	CASSGGREETQYF	-	TRBV13	TRBJ2-5	-
TGTGCCAGCAGGCCCCCGGGACTAGCTCTTAATGAGCAGTTCTTC	CASRPPGLALNEQFF	TRBD2	TRBV2	TRBJ2-1	-
TGTGCCACCCAGTCGGCTGAAGCTTTCTTT	CATQSAEAFF	-	TRBV2	TRBJ1-1	-
TGTGCCAGCAGCGACTCCGGGACTGTGTCCTACGAGCAGTACTTC	CASSDSGTVSYEQYF	-	TRBV11-2	TRBJ2-7	-
TGTGCCAGCAGCGCACCGGGACAGGGGGCGGCGGATACGCAGTATTTT	CASSAPGQGAADTQYF	TRBD1	TRBV9	TRBJ2-3	-
TGTGCCAGCAGCCACAGGGCAACCTACGAGCAGTACTTC	CASSHRATYEQYF	-	TRBV4-2	TRBJ2-7	-
TGTGCCAGCAGCTTGGGTCTGGGAGCAGATACGCAGTATTTT	CASSLGLGADTQYF	-	TRBV5-6	TRBJ2-3	-
TGCGCCAGCAGATCTACAGGAGGTGAAGAGACCCAGTACTTC	CASRSTGGEETQYF	-	TRBV5-1	TRBJ2-5	-
TGTGCCAGCAGTGGGCAAGGAGTGAACGAGCAGTACTTC	CASSGQGVNEQYF	-	TRBV2	TRBJ2-7	-
TGTGCCAGCAGTTACAGGGATGAATATACGCAGTATTTT	CASSYRDEYTQYF	-	TRBV27	TRBJ2-3	-
TGTGCCAGCAGTTTCGGGACAGGCTCCTACGAGCAGTACTTC	CASSFGTGSYEQYF	TRBD1	TRBV27	TRBJ2-7	-
TGCGCCAGCAGCCAGCAGGGTAATATGAATTCACCCCTCCACTTT	CASSQQGNMNSPLHF	-	TRBV4-1	TRBJ1-6	-
TGTGCCAGCAGTTTAGCGGAGTTAGGTTCACCCCTCCACTTT	CASSLAELGSPLHF	-	TRBV27	TRBJ1-6	-
TGTGCCAGCAGTTACAAAGCGAACACTGAAGCTTTCTTT	CASSYKANTEAFF	-	TRBV28	TRBJ1-1	-
TGTGCCTGGAGTGCCGAGCCGGGACTAGTATCGGGCTACAATGAGCAGTTCTTC	CAWSAEPGLVSGYNEQFF	TRBD2	TRBV30	TRBJ2-1	-
TGTGCCAGCAGCTTGCGCAAAGCTTTCTTT	CASSLRKAFF	-	TRBV11-3	TRBJ1-1	-
TGTGCCAGCAGCCCCCAGGACCCCGAGAGCTCCTACAATGAGCAGTTCTTC	CASSPQDPESSYNEQFF	-	TRBV5-4	TRBJ2-1	-
TGTGCCAGTACCGGTAGGGAGAATTCACCCCTCCACTTT	CASTGRENSPLHF	-	TRBV19	TRBJ1-6	-
TGTGCCAGCAGCCATAGCCACAGGAATGAGCAGTTCTTC	CASSHSHRNEQFF	-	TRBV11-3	TRBJ2-1	-
TGTGCCAGCAGTTCAGGGGCCTACTCCTATAATTCACCCCTCCACTTT	CASSSGAYSYNSPLHF	-	TRBV7-2	TRBJ1-6	-
TGTGCCTGGAGTTCCGGGACAGGTCTGAATGAGCAGTACTTC	CAWSSGTGLNEQYF	TRBD1	TRBV30	TRBJ2-7	once
TGTGCCAGCGCAAACAGGGGCCAAGAGACCCAGTACTTC	CASANRGQETQYF	TRBD1	TRBV7-6	TRBJ2-5	-
TGTGCCAGCAGTTACTCCCCGGGACTAGGCTACAATGAGCAGTTCTTC	CASSYSPGLGYNEQFF	TRBD2	TRBV6-5	TRBJ2-1	-
TGTGCCGCACAGGGTTTGACCTACAATGAGCAGTTCTTC	CAAQGLTYNEQFF	-	TRBV10-3	TRBJ2-1	-
TGTGCCAGCAGCTTAGGTGGTGGCACTGAAGCTTTCTTT	CASSLGGGTEAFF	-	TRBV7-2	TRBJ1-1	-
TGTGCCAGCTCACCCTCGTCCCAGGGGGAACTACAAGATACGCAGTATTTT	CASSPSSQGELQDTQYF	TRBD1	TRBV18	TRBJ2-3	-
TGTGCCAGCAGCGTGGGACTAGCTTACAATGAGCAGTTCTTC	CASSVGLAYNEQFF	TRBD2	TRBV5-8	TRBJ2-1	-
TGTGCCAGCAGCCCTATAGGAGTCTATGAGCAGTTCTTC	CASSPIGVYEQFF	-	TRBV16	TRBJ2-1	-
TGTGCCAGCAGTTCGCTAGGACAGGGGGCGGTCTATAGCAATCAGCCCCAGCATTTT	CASSSLGQGAVYSNQPQHF	TRBD1	TRBV28	TRBJ1-5	many
TGCAGCGTTGAAGATGAAACTAGCGGGGTTAGCACAGATACGCAGTATTTT	CSVEDETSGVSTDTQYF	TRBD2	TRBV29-1	TRBJ2-3	-